This section outlines one TCR beta chain sequence together with its context. TCRdb independently ran MiXCR on the RT-PCR reads; one entry per CDR3 protein. This sample carries some 960,000 distinct CDR3 sequences, 15% to 20% of them seen once, and the ten largest clones take roughly 6%. Germline V gives CDR1 LGHNA, CDR2 YNFKEQ. Trimming pared 3 bases from V and 2 bases from J, leaving 11 bases between. The CDR3 runs 14 residues. The data were taken from a study of patients and donors after allogeneic stem cell transplantation. What was sequenced was blood, either unsorted or a sorted T cell fraction (not recorded which). The rearrangement joins TRBV4-2 to TRBJ2-7; D is perhaps TRBD1 (6 bases). This clonotype originated in a human donor who was either an allogeneic HSCT recipient or a stem cell or donor lymphocyte infusion donor (not recorded which). It is not recorded whose cells these are; they may come from a transplant donor. The CDR3 DNA reads TGTGCCAGCAGCCAGCCTCAGGGGACCTACGAGCAGTACTTC. Its protein is CASSQPQGTYEQYF.